This T cell receptor beta chain came from a study of chemoradiotherapy in HPV16-positive cancers. Study background: Two HPV16-positive patients' cells yielded candidate HPV-specific clones and common motifs. Study-wide points: During treatment, candidate HPV-specific clones and E7-related motifs expanded in tumor. Only a couple of HPV16-positive patients supplied the functional HPV-specificity definition.

Regarding this clone: Antigen specificity is unknown.

V dropped 5 bases and J dropped 2; count of bases not matched to a gene: 6. CDR1 and CDR2 from the germline V gene are SGHAT and FQNNGV. The CDR3 loop spans 15 amino acids. Method: immunoSEQ multiplex PCR; TCRdb's copy keeps in-frame clones and lacks some. Counted here are fewer than 70,000 clones, under 95% occurring once; the ten biggest clones make up 3% to 4%. The V gene is TRBV11-2, the J gene TRBJ1-1; 9 nucleotides line up with TRBD1. This TCR derives from a human donor with HPV-associated anogenital cancer. The input for sequencing was blood, taken from a patient who underwent chemoradiotherapy. The DNA of the CDR3 is TGTGCCAGCAGCCCTGGACAGGGGCCAAACACTGAAGCTTTCTTT. Its translation: CASSPGQGPNTEAFF.